This T cell receptor beta chain appears in the sequencing data of a study of CD8+ T cells in alopecia areata. About the study: Each of the treated patients was given oral tofacitinib, 5 to 10 mg twice daily, for moderate-to-severe alopecia areata.

Treatment in this sample: oral pan-JAK inhibitor, 5-10 mg twice daily. The CDR3 covers 12 residues. CDR1 and CDR2 from the germline V gene are SQVTM and ANQGSEA. Whole-study findings and limits: Resident alphabeta T-cell populations of normal skin are likewise subject to sequencing in scalp samples.

About this clone: Its antigen is unknown. The junction departs from germline at one end; a sequencing error may be responsible.

In each case, RNA was isolated and then reverse transcribed into cDNA as the sequencing template. Measured with immunoSEQ multiplex PCR; TCRdb has only the in-frame clones, and not every one. This sample has about 300,000 clones, with nearly 60% found just once. The sequence was obtained from a human donor with alopecia areata. The material sequenced was CD4+ T cells sorted from blood, taken at week 24, from a patient treated with tofacitinib. V is TRBV29-1 and J is TRBJ2-1; 13 nucleotides line up with TRBD2. The CDR3 nucleotides read TGCAGCGCTAGAACTAGCGGGGGGGCCGGGATCTTC. As protein: CSARTSGGAGIF.